This section outlines one T cell receptor beta chain sequence together with its context. Autoimmune disease history or systemic immunosuppression barred patients. This sample was included in a study of OX40 agonist ivuxolimab in advanced cancers. With V trimmed by 0 bases and J by 4 bases, 6 bases remained unmatched. Germline CDR1 is SGHVS and CDR2 is FQNEAQ. This CDR3 has 16 amino acids. Only in-frame clones appear in the TCRdb table, and some are missing; sequencing was by immunoSEQ multiplex PCR. The sample contains 67,000 or so clones, 86% of which appear only once. The sample here was CD4+ or CD8+ T cells sorted from blood, taken in a trial of the OX40 agonist ivuxolimab. V gene TRBV7-8 combines with J gene TRBJ2-5, with TRBD2 matching 9 bases. This receptor was taken from an adult with an advanced solid tumor such as melanoma, head and neck, liver or kidney cancer. The CDR3 reads CASSLALTSGAETQYF. The CDR3 nucleotides read TGTGCCAGCAGCTTAGCGCTGACTAGCGGAGCAGAGACCCAGTACTTC.